The entry below describes one TCR beta chain. This CDR3 region has 16 residues. Trimming took off 0 bases at V and 3 bases at J, with 11 bases between the two ends. Germline CDR1 and CDR2: MRHNA and SNTAGT. Sequencing used immunoSEQ multiplex PCR; TCRdb keeps in-frame clones, though not all of them. The sample holds about 66,000 clones, roughly four fifths seen once. This sample was taken from a study of OX40 agonist ivuxolimab in advanced cancers. Source: CD4+ or CD8+ T cells sorted from blood, taken in a trial of the OX40 agonist ivuxolimab. This TCR was recovered from an adult with an advanced solid tumor such as melanoma, head and neck, liver or kidney cancer. The chain recombines TRBV6-4 with TRBJ1-4; D is uncertain. CDR3 bases: TGTGCCAGCAGTGACTCCGGGCCTCAGGCTAATGAAAAACTGTTTTTT. Encoded protein: CASSDSGPQANEKLFF.